Each of the 9 T cell receptor beta chains below was sequenced from the same sample in a study of cytomegalovirus exposure and HLA in healthy donors. This PCR relied on a set of 60 Vbeta primers and 13 Jbeta primers. This table comes from immunoSEQ multiplex PCR, and its TCRdb copy is limited to in-frame clones, with some not included. The table has 75,000 or so clones, about 72% seen once; the top ten hold roughly 22%. The sequenced sample consisted of PBMCs. These receptors originate from a man aged 40-55 years in good health and CMV-seropositive.

This clone was seen once. V usage is TRBV10-3 and J usage is TRBJ2-3; D remains unclear. This CDR3 region has 15 residues. CDR1 is ENHRY, CDR2 SYGVKD, per germline. V lost 10 bases and J 0 bases, leaving 17 bases between the germline ends. The CDR3 loop reads CATGSSSLSTDTQYF. Written as DNA, the CDR3 is TGTGCCACCGGCTCTTCTAGTTTAAGCACAGATACGCAGTATTTT.

The chain joins TRBV11-2 to TRBJ2-7; the D is unclear. The V end was cut by 5 bases, the J end by 3 bases, with 5 bases between. This CDR3 contains 11 residues. CDR1 is SGHAT and CDR2 is FQNNGV in the germline V gene. The CDR3 DNA sequence: TGTGCCAGCAGCCCCTACTACGAGCAGTACTTC. Translated: CASSPYYEQYF.

V usage is TRBV4-2 and J usage is TRBJ2-5; 14 nucleotides align to TRBD2. Germline assignment: CDR1 LGHNA and CDR2 YNFKEQ. This CDR3 spans 18 amino acids. Trimming took 1 base from V and 6 from J; bases not matched to a gene: 10. DNA of the CDR3: TGTGCCAGCAGCCAAGCGAGGACTAGCGGGGGGATGGGACAGACCCAGTACTTC. Encoded protein: CASSQARTSGGMGQTQYF.

The gene calls are TRBV7-8 and TRBJ2-7, with 9 positions matching TRBD1. The germline CDR1 and CDR2 sequences are SGHVS and FQNEAQ. The CDR3 runs 16 residues. V gave up 5 bases and J gave up 2 bases; unmatched junction bases: 10. The CDR3 coding sequence is TGTGCCAGCAGCCTAACACCCGGGACAGGGACCTACGAGCAGTACTTC. Translated: CASSLTPGTGTYEQYF.

The rearrangement uses TRBV7-6 and TRBJ2-5; 8 bases map to TRBD2. CDR1 SGHVS and CDR2 FNYEAQ come from the germline V gene. CDR3 length: 14 amino acids. After removal of 1 base from V and 9 bases from J, the junction contained 7 bases not matched to a gene. In DNA form, the CDR3 reads TGTGCCAGCAGCTTAGGGGGTAGCGGGGACGCCCAGTACTTC. Translated, it gives CASSLGGSGDAQYF.

The sample holds a few counts of this clone. The chain recombines TRBV30 with TRBJ2-6; TRBD2 is a possible D gene (5 bases). V lost 5 bases to trimming and J lost 0 bases, with 11 bases between them. Per germline, CDR1 GTSNPN and CDR2 SVGIG (reference sequence). The CDR3 has 15 residues. The CDR3 spells CAWEGWGSGANVLTF. The CDR3 DNA follows: TGTGCCTGGGAGGGTTGGGGCTCTGGGGCCAACGTCCTGACTTTC.

This chain uses TRBV30 with TRBJ2-5, with D maybe TRBD2 (6 bases). The germline gives CDR1 GTSNPN, CDR2 SVGIG (reference sequence). The CDR3 is 13 amino acids. V lost 4 bases, J lost 6 bases, and 15 bases lay in between. In DNA, the CDR3 is TGTGCCTGGAATAGAGAGGCGGGAAAGACCCAGTACTTC. Amino acid sequence: CAWNREAGKTQYF.

The rearrangement uses TRBV6-6 and TRBJ1-1; 10 positions agree with TRBD1. J gave up 5 bases and V 5 bases, and 8 bases lay outside the gene matches. The CDR3 is made up of 15 amino acids. Germline assignment: CDR1 MNHNY and CDR2 SVGAGI (reference sequence). The CDR3 spells CASSPGTGVFTEAFF. The CDR3 region has the DNA TGTGCCAGCAGTCCCGGGACAGGGGTTTTTACTGAAGCTTTCTTT.

The chain combines TRBV29-1 with TRBJ2-7; D is perhaps TRBD1 (6 bases). The CDR3 extends over 12 amino acids. V was trimmed by 1 base and J by 4 bases, leaving 8 bases between them. Germline CDR1 is SQVTM and CDR2 is ANQGSEA. CDR3 nucleotides: TGCAGCGTTGAAGCAGGGGATTACGAGCAGTACTTC. It specifies CSVEAGDYEQYF.